The 21 T cell receptor beta chains presented below share a single source sample, sequenced in a study of response to subunit inactivated influenza vaccine. TCRdb reprocessed the RT-PCR reads with MiXCR, giving one entry per CDR3 protein. Of about 650,000 distinct CDR3 sequences listed, roughly 15% are singletons. The sample was PBMCs from blood, taken around 15 days before vaccination. These receptors came from a man over 45 who received an inactivated influenza vaccine.

The chain is built from TRBV5-1 and TRBJ2-5; D ambiguous. The CDR3 has 13 amino acids. Trimming removed 6 bases from V and 2 bases from J, with 11 bases in between. The germline gives CDR1 SGHRS, CDR2 YFSETQ. In nucleotides, the CDR3 is TGCGCCAGCACCCCCTTTCCTCAAGAGACCCAGTACTTC. Translated, it gives CASTPFPQETQYF. The whole variable domain, remainder taken from reference TRBV5-1 and TRBJ2-5, is KAGVTQTPRYLIKTRGQQVTLSCSPISGHRSVSWYQQTPGQGLQFLFEYFSETQRNKGNFPGRFSGRQFSNSRSEMNVSTLELGDSALYLCASTPFPQETQYFGPGTRLLVL.

V and J are TRBV30 and TRBJ1-2, with no clear D. Trimming removed 2 bases from V and 5 bases from J, with 6 bases in between. The CDR3 runs 11 residues. Germline V CDR1 and CDR2: GTSNPN, SVGIG (reference sequence). The CDR3 spells CAWSTAYGYTF. The CDR3 DNA is TGTGCCTGGAGTACAGCGTATGGCTACACCTTC.

The rearrangement joins TRBV7-6 to TRBJ2-7, with D tentatively TRBD1 (6 bases). Germline V gene data show CDR1 as SGHVS and CDR2 as FNYEAQ. This CDR3 has 13 residues. With 3 bases removed from V and 5 bases from J, the gap between germline ends came to 11 bases. The CDR3 bases are TGTGCCAGCAGCTTGAGCAGGGGTGACGAGCAGTACTTC. Translating gives CASSLSRGDEQYF.

This clonotype was found a few times. The chain recombines TRBV6-1 with TRBJ2-5; no clear D. The CDR3 contains 14 residues. Germline V CDR1 and CDR2: MNHNS, SASEGT. Trimming took 1 base from V and 7 from J, leaving 13 bases between them. CDR3 sequence reads: CASSEVVTQPTQYF. The CDR3 nucleotides read TGTGCCAGCAGTGAAGTCGTCACCCAGCCGACCCAGTACTTC.

The chain carries TRBV28 and TRBJ2-5, with 7 bases that match TRBD2. The CDR3 length is 16 residues. Losses at the gene ends were 2 bases for V and 4 bases for J; bases not matched to a gene: 10. CDR1 MDHEN and CDR2 SYDVKM come from the germline V gene. CDR3 residues: CASSLMGGPRRETQYF. CDR3 nucleotides: TGTGCCAGCAGTTTAATGGGAGGGCCCCGCAGAGAGACCCAGTACTTC.

This clonotype showed up just a few times. The genes are TRBV6-2 or TRBV6-3 and TRBJ2-1, with unresolved D. The CDR3 loop spans 12 amino acids. Germline V CDR1 and CDR2: MNHEY, SVGEGT. Deletions cut 4 bases from V and 9 bases from J, with 10 bases between. CDR3: CASSSPWGEQFF. In DNA form, the CDR3 reads TGTGCCAGCAGTTCCCCTTGGGGTGAGCAGTTCTTC.

This clonotype was counted at least ten times. The J gene is TRBJ2-7, the V gene TRBV11-2; D possibly corresponds to TRBD2 (6 bases). This CDR3 comprises 15 residues. Per germline, CDR1 SGHAT and CDR2 FQNNGV. Deletions cut 1 base from V and 4 bases from J, with 14 bases between. This chain's CDR3 is CASSLVGLGGYEQYF. Here the CDR3 DNA reads TGTGCCAGCAGCTTAGTGGGACTGGGGGGTTACGAGCAGTACTTC.

This clonotype was seen at least ten times. DNA for the CDR3: TGTGCCAGCTCACCACGGCGGGGACAAGAGACCCAGTACTTC. Translation gives CASSPRRGQETQYF. The rearrangement links TRBV18 to TRBJ2-5, with a possible D match to TRBD2 (6 bases). The CDR3 length is 14 residues. Looked up from germline, CDR1 is KGHSH and CDR2 is LQKENI. Deletions cut 1 base from V and 2 bases from J, with 8 bases between.

This clonotype occurred many times. The chain combines TRBV5-1 with TRBJ2-1; D ambiguous. V was pared by 4 bases and J by 0 bases, with 14 bases between. The CDR3 is 16 residues long. The V gene's germline CDR1 is SGHRS and CDR2 YFSETQ. The CDR3 region is CASSGTAMSSYNEQFF. The CDR3 nucleotides are TGCGCCAGCAGCGGTACAGCTATGAGCTCCTACAATGAGCAGTTCTTC.

The sample holds a few counts of this clonotype. J is TRBJ2-2 and V is TRBV5-6; 9 positions agree with TRBD1. This CDR3 contains 19 residues. After removal of 3 bases from V and 4 bases from J, the junction contained 16 bases not matched to a gene. Germline CDR1 reads SGHDT; CDR2 reads YYEEEE. CDR3 residues: CASSSPGQGYEGVTGELFF. As DNA, the CDR3 is TGTGCCAGCAGCTCCCCGGGACAGGGCTACGAGGGGGTCACCGGGGAGCTGTTTTTT.

This clonotype was seen ten or more times. The chain is built from TRBV10-3 and TRBJ1-2; D gene ambiguous. Trimming left V 3 bases short and J 4 bases short, with 6 bases between. This CDR3 is 12 amino acids long. Germline CDR1 reads ENHRY; CDR2 reads SYGVKD. The CDR3 here is CAISDDPYGYTF. For the CDR3, the DNA is TGTGCCATCAGTGATGATCCCTATGGCTACACCTTC.

The chain is built from TRBV29-1 and TRBJ2-7; tentative D call: TRBD2 (5 bases). The CDR3 sequence is 14 residues long. The germline V gene has CDR1 SQVTM and CDR2 ANQGSEA. Trimming shortened V by 1 base and J by 5 bases, and 15 bases separated the two germline ends. CDR3 sequence (DNA): TGCAGCGTTGAAGGCCGGGGTGTCCAGGACGAGCAGTACTTC. This gives the protein CSVEGRGVQDEQYF.

This clonotype was counted between two and nine times. The chain recombines TRBV4-3 with TRBJ2-3; D unclear. V lost 0 bases to trimming and J lost 1 base, with 5 bases between them. The CDR3 loop spans 14 amino acids. CDR1 LGHNA and CDR2 YSLEER come from the germline V gene. CDR3 sequence (DNA): TGCGCCAGCAGCCAAGAACTACGCACAGATACGCAGTATTTT. Translating it yields CASSQELRTDTQYF.

This chain links TRBV12-3 or TRBV12-4 with TRBJ2-1; 8 bases are shared with TRBD2. After removal of 3 bases from V and 7 bases from J, the junction contained 5 bases not matched to a gene. The CDR3 spans 14 residues. The chain's CDR3 is CASSFRGGKNEQFF. The DNA of the CDR3 is TGTGCCAGCAGTTTCCGGGGGGGCAAGAATGAGCAGTTCTTC.

The V call is TRBV4-3, the J call TRBJ2-5; no clear D gene. V was trimmed by 0 bases and J by 5 bases, leaving 7 bases between them. The CDR3 is 13 residues long. The V gene's germline CDR1 is LGHNA and CDR2 YSLEER. CDR3 coding DNA: TGCGCCAGCAGCCAAGATCGCGCGGAGACCCAGTACTTC. It translates to CASSQDRAETQYF.

There are a few counts of this clonotype. The chain couples TRBV10-3 to TRBJ2-1; TRBD2 matches at 10 bases. The CDR3 is made up of 14 amino acids. Looked up from germline, CDR1 is ENHRY and CDR2 is SYGVKD. Trimming at V came to 4 bases and at J to 5 bases, leaving 2 bases not matched to a gene. CDR3 nucleotide sequence: TGTGCCATCAGTGCTAGCGGGAGAGACAATGAGCAGTTCTTC. Its protein is CAISASGRDNEQFF.

This clonotype appeared many times. The chain combines TRBV12-3 or TRBV12-4 with TRBJ1-6; TRBD1 might be the D (5 bases). Trimming took 7 bases from V and 7 from J, leaving 20 bases between them. This CDR3 has 16 residues. CDR3 sequence reads: CASTPGQGISNSPLHF. CDR3 sequence (DNA): TGTGCCAGCACCCCGGGGCAGGGTATTTCGAATTCACCCCTCCACTTT.

A few counts support this clonotype. J is TRBJ1-5 and V is TRBV4-3; D is undetermined. This CDR3 region has 14 residues. V was clipped by 1 base and J by 5 bases, with 9 bases between them. Germline values: CDR1 LGHNA, CDR2 YSLEER. The CDR3 DNA reads TGCGCCAGCAGCCAAGGTTTATCGGATCAGCCCCAGCATTTT. This translates into CASSQGLSDQPQHF.

This clonotype was counted only a few times. The chain has TRBV5-5 and TRBJ1-4, with D possibly TRBD1 on 5 matching bases. The CDR3 is 16 amino acids. From germline, CDR1 is SGHKS and CDR2 YYEKEE (reference sequence). V dropped 0 bases and J dropped 4 bases, with 13 bases sitting between them. This CDR3 reads CASSLAGRLSNEKLFF. DNA of the CDR3: TGTGCCAGCAGCTTGGCAGGGCGGCTCAGTAATGAAAAACTGTTTTTT.

V usage is TRBV7-2 and J usage is TRBJ2-7, with TRBD2 matching 8 bases. Germline V gives CDR1 SGHTA, CDR2 FQGNSA. CDR3 length: 15 residues. V gave up 5 bases and J gave up 3 bases; unmatched junction bases: 9. CDR3 amino acids: CASSDLSAGGYEQYF. In DNA, the CDR3 is TGTGCCAGCAGCGACCTTTCTGCGGGAGGCTACGAGCAGTACTTC.

This clonotype was recorded a few times. The chain combines TRBV3-1 with TRBJ2-3; D may be TRBD1 or TRBD2 (5 bases each). V dropped 1 base and J dropped 4 bases, with 12 bases sitting between them. This CDR3 region has 15 residues. The germline CDR1 and CDR2 sequences are LGHDT and YNNKEL (reference sequence). The CDR3: CASSQGGSRADTQYF. CDR3 in DNA: TGTGCCAGCAGCCAAGGGGGGTCTCGCGCAGATACGCAGTATTTT.